This T cell receptor beta chain was retrieved from a study of blood T cell repertoires in COVID-19. Study background: Material from acute and convalescent COVID-19 was sourced from the United States, Italy and Spain.

Some clones are missing from TCRdb's copy, which holds only in-frame ones; the method was immunoSEQ multiplex PCR. Altogether roughly 86,000 clones are present, approximately 86% being singletons, with the ten largest covering around 5%. V lost 6 bases and J 11 bases, leaving 13 bases between the germline ends. CDR3 length: 12 amino acids. Only a few counts were recorded for this clone. Sequencing was carried out using peripheral blood. The chain joins TRBV12-3 or TRBV12-4 to TRBJ1-4; D is ambiguous. This sequence was found in a man aged 40-49 years with acute or convalescent COVID-19. The CDR3 loop reads CASSAIAGKLFF. CDR3 nucleotides: TGTGCCAGCAGCGCAATAGCCGGGAAACTGTTTTTT.